The present T cell receptor (beta chain) was sequenced within a study of blood T cell repertoires in COVID-19 (dated by TCRdb to 2018 to 2020). Concerning the study at large: The collaborator samples originated in the United States, Italy and Spain and spanned the acute and convalescent phases of COVID-19. The material from the prospective study consisted of cDNA or gDNA derived from T cells, B-cell-depleted T cells, or PBMCs. Deeply sampled blood TCRbeta repertoires from subjects exposed to, actively infected with, or recovered from COVID-19 were included in the dataset. The repertoires were made available in a free public database intended to serve as a resource for research on the immune response to SARS-CoV-2. The samples were drawn from the first 160 participants of the ongoing ImmuneRACE study and from 950 to 1,500 subjects provided by 6 global collaborators. Sample metadata almost always included a de-identified subject ID, COVID-19 status, age in years and sex. Where available, HLA class I and class II types were obtained from metadata supplied by the sample provider rather than from assay-based typing. Overall results and qualifications from the work: The amount of clinical and demographic metadata varied by source and participant and was provided uncurated.

TCRbeta CDR3 regions were amplified from genomic DNA using the immunoSEQ Assay, a bias-controlled multiplex PCR. The original methods were these. The number of nucleated cells in each sample was estimated by amplification of reference gene primers within the assay. To quantify the absolute abundance of each unique TCRbeta CDR3 rearrangement, sequence reads were collapsed and filtered. For each sample, productive Simpson clonality was calculated as the square root of Simpson's diversity index across productive rearrangements. TCRdb obtained this table from immuneACCESS and retained in-frame rearrangements with V and J assigned. These tables miss some clones; where compared with another copy, unresolved V genes account for less than half of the shortfall, and the remainder is unexplained. That table gives V, J and clone size, and the DNA gave D and trimming. The table for this sample lists 200,000 to 250,000 clones; more than 80% of them were counted only once. The top ten clonotypes cover less than 3.5% of the sample.

One collaborating source in Seattle enrolled patients during active infection and followed them longitudinally through the course of disease. Whole blood was collected in K2EDTA tubes by collaborating institutions according to the institutions' own protocols. For TCRbeta analysis, collaborators shipped samples as frozen whole blood, isolated PBMCs, or DNA extracted from either of those sample types. Worth noting for this clone: It has no known antigen specificity. Per-base quality was not reported, and no clone a single base away is much larger than it.

The sequence was collected from a young man with COVID-19, enrolled during active disease. Sequencing was carried out using peripheral blood.

The sequence in DNA is TGTGCCAGCCGACAGGGCGTCCGCTCTGGGGCCAACGTCCTGACTTTC. Translation gives CASRQGVRSGANVLTF. The rearrangement joined TRBV27 to TRBJ2-6, with 7 central nucleotides matching TRBD1. The CDR1 and CDR2 encoded by the germline V gene (reference sequence) are MNHEY and SMNVEV. The CDR3, from cysteine to phenylalanine, totals 16 residues. Only CDR3 DNA is held: 48 bases, read in frame from base 1. Relative to germline, V is missing 8 bases and J is missing 0 bases, with 7 bases of the junction outside any gene match.